Shown below are 12 T cell receptor beta chains from a single sample sequenced in a study of Graves' ophthalmopathy and Graves' hyperthyroidism. Using RNA transcripts, the TCR beta CDR3 regions were amplified. HTBI-primed RT-PCR formed the first round, and a multiplex PCR formed the second. TCRdb independently ran MiXCR on the multiplex PCR reads; one entry per CDR3 protein. The sample has about 150,000 distinct CDR3 sequences; under 40% are singletons. The sample taken for sequencing was peripheral blood. The source is a woman aged 40 to 50 with Graves' ophthalmopathy.

This clonotype was recorded at least ten times. The rearrangement uses TRBV25-1 and TRBJ1-1, with D perhaps TRBD1 (6 bases). Germline V gives CDR1 MGHDK, CDR2 SYGVNS. Trimming took 3 bases from V and 0 from J, leaving 14 bases between them. The length of the CDR3 is 16 residues. In DNA, the CDR3 is TGTGCCAGCAGTGAGAGGACAGAACTCATGAACACTGAAGCTTTCTTT. It yields the protein CASSERTELMNTEAFF.

The chain joins TRBV6-1 to TRBJ2-7; tentatively, D is TRBD2 (5 bases). The CDR3 has 15 amino acids. Germline CDR1 MNHNS, CDR2 SASEGT. Trimming left V 7 bases short and J 7 bases short, with 23 bases between. DNA for the CDR3: TGTGCCAGCACCCCGGGCGGGCCTAGCCGTAAGGAGCAGTACTTC. As protein: CASTPGGPSRKEQYF.

The V gene is TRBV5-5, the J gene TRBJ2-7, with D perhaps TRBD1 or TRBD2 (5 bases each). CDR1 is SGHKS, CDR2 YYEKEE, per germline (reference sequence). The CDR3 has 12 amino acids. Trimming took off 2 bases at V and 10 bases at J, with 13 bases between the two ends. The CDR3, as DNA: TGTGCCAGCAGCTTAGAGCCGGGACCACAGTACTTC. Amino acid sequence: CASSLEPGPQYF.

This chain uses TRBV28 with TRBJ2-4; D call uncertain. CDR3 length: 14 residues. The V gene's germline CDR1 is MDHEN and CDR2 SYDVKM. V was clipped by 6 bases and J by 5 bases, with 14 bases between them. DNA of the CDR3: TGTGCCAGCAGCTCCCAGCCGAGCGAAAACATTCAGTACTTC. Translated, it gives CASSSQPSENIQYF.

This clonotype was found many times. The chain recombines TRBV10-3 with TRBJ2-1; D gene unclear. This CDR3 spans 14 amino acids. Germline CDR1 reads ENHRY; CDR2 reads SYGVKD. V dropped 6 bases and J dropped 6 bases, with 15 bases sitting between them. Written as DNA, the CDR3 is TGTGCCATCAGAGCTCGAGGAGACGGCAATGAGCAGTTCTTC. Its protein is CAIRARGDGNEQFF.

The chain uses TRBV15 and TRBJ2-7; tentatively, D is TRBD1 (6 bases). V was pared by 0 bases and J by 3 bases, with 12 bases between. This CDR3 is 15 amino acids long. Germline CDR1 is LNHNV and CDR2 is YYDKDF (reference sequence). The CDR3 loop is CATSRDKDRFYEQYF. The CDR3 DNA sequence: TGTGCCACCAGCAGAGATAAGGACAGATTCTACGAGCAGTACTTC.

The V and J genes are TRBV6-2 or TRBV6-3 and TRBJ2-6; possibly TRBD2 for D (6 bases). Germline lookup yields CDR1 MNHEY and CDR2 SVGEGT. This CDR3 has 17 residues. V was pared by 7 bases and J by 0 bases, with 16 bases between. This CDR3 reads CASIPLGGDSGANVLTF. The CDR3 DNA sequence: TGTGCCAGCATCCCCCTCGGAGGGGACTCTGGGGCCAACGTCCTGACTTTC.

This clonotype was detected many times. This CDR3 is CASSLTVPGTGANVLTF. The CDR3, as DNA: TGCGCCAGCAGCTTGACTGTCCCAGGGACCGGGGCCAACGTCCTGACTTTC. The chain links TRBV5-1 to TRBJ2-6; D tentatively fits TRBD1 or TRBD2 (5 bases each). The CDR3 loop spans 17 amino acids. V was trimmed by 1 base and J by 4 bases, leaving 15 bases between them. CDR1 and CDR2 from the germline V gene are SGHRS and YFSETQ.

This clonotype was found many times. DNA of the CDR3: TGTGCCAGCAGCTTACAGGGGACCGACACAGATACGCAGTATTTT. This gives the protein CASSLQGTDTDTQYF. The rearrangement links TRBV11-2 to TRBJ2-3; the D gene is possibly TRBD1 (6 bases). The CDR3 consists of 15 residues. Trimming shortened V by 2 bases and J by 2 bases, and 11 bases separated the two germline ends. The germline V gene encodes CDR1 SGHAT and CDR2 FQNNGV. Together with reference TRBV11-2 and TRBJ2-3, the CDR3 gives the full variable domain: EAGVAQSPRYKIIEKRQSVAFWCNPISGHATLYWYQQILGQGPKLLIQFQNNGVVDDSQLPKDRFSAERLKGVDSTLKIQPAKLEDSAVYLCASSLQGTDTDTQYFGPGTRLTVL.

V usage is TRBV11-1 and J usage is TRBJ1-1; 7 nucleotides line up with TRBD1. Germline values: CDR1 SGHAT, CDR2 FQDESV (reference sequence). The CDR3 is made up of 16 amino acids. V lost 5 bases and J lost 1; bases outside the gene matches: 10. As DNA, the CDR3 is TGTGCCAGCAGCGCACGACAGGGCGGCAGGAACACTGAAGCTTTCTTT. This gives the protein CASSARQGGRNTEAFF.

This clonotype was seen repeatedly, ten times or more. J is TRBJ2-5 and V is TRBV28, with 7 bases fitting TRBD2. The CDR3 is 15 residues long. CDR1 is MDHEN, CDR2 SYDVKM, per germline. The V and J ends lost 5 bases and 2 bases, in that order; junction bases with no gene match: 8. The CDR3 sequence is CASSLIGAGQETQYF. DNA of the CDR3: TGTGCCAGCAGTCTTATTGGAGCGGGGCAAGAGACCCAGTACTTC.

The V call is TRBV2, the J call TRBJ2-5; possible D gene TRBD2, 6 bases. Trimming stripped 7 bases from V and 7 bases from J, with 16 bases between. The CDR3 has 13 residues. Germline V gene sequence: CDR1 SNHLY, CDR2 FYNNEI. The CDR3: CASMMAAGRTQYF. CDR3 nucleotides: TGTGCCAGCATGATGGCGGCGGGACGGACCCAGTACTTC.